The 19 T cell receptor beta chains reported below all come from one sample, sequenced in a study of T-cell reconstitution after alpha-beta-depleted transplantation in children. Preparation of the TCRbeta library involved a method that used unique molecular identifiers. One entry per CDR3 protein, called by TCRdb with MiXCR from the PCR reads. The sample records 800,000 to 1,000,000 distinct CDR3 sequences, 25% to 30% being singletons. The starting material was PBMCs, mostly from graft donor cells, obtained 360 days after TCRalphabeta/CD19-depleted stem cell transplant. Receptors originate from a boy younger than two who had a stem cell transplant for SCID, so the T cells may come from the graft donor.

This clonotype was counted only a few times. The rearrangement links TRBV25-1 to TRBJ2-1; D possibly corresponds to TRBD1 (5 bases). Trimming pared 3 bases from V and 9 bases from J, leaving 6 bases between. Germline assignment: CDR1 MGHDK and CDR2 SYGVNS. The CDR3 extends over 11 amino acids. The CDR3 sequence: CASSEGPEQFF. In nucleotides, the CDR3 is TGTGCCAGCAGTGAGGGGCCTGAGCAGTTCTTC.

This clonotype appeared a few times. The V gene is TRBV6-5, the J gene TRBJ2-1; 8 bases line up with TRBD2. CDR1 is MNHEY, CDR2 SVGAGI, per germline. The V segment lost 0 bases and the J segment 6 bases; nucleotides outside the gene matches: 7. This CDR3 region has 16 residues. CDR3 residues: CASSYSIASGGNEQFF. The CDR3 DNA sequence: TGTGCCAGCAGTTACTCGATAGCGAGCGGGGGCAATGAGCAGTTCTTC.

The chain recombines TRBV5-5 with TRBJ2-7; D remains ambiguous. Germline-derived CDR1 and CDR2 are SGHKS and YYEKEE (reference sequence). This CDR3 is built from 14 residues. V was shortened by 1 base and J by 0 bases, with 8 bases between the two germline ends. The CDR3 bases are TGTGCCAGCAGCTTGATACCGAGCTCCTACGAGCAGTACTTC. Residues: CASSLIPSSYEQYF.

This clonotype was recorded a few times. J is TRBJ1-2 and V is TRBV6-5; D is unclear. The CDR3 covers 15 residues. Looked up from germline, CDR1 is MNHEY and CDR2 is SVGAGI. Trimming cost V 6 bases and J 8 bases, with 22 bases left between them. The CDR3 reads CASRLERVRSDGYTF. In DNA, the CDR3 is TGTGCCAGCAGACTGGAACGGGTAAGAAGTGACGGCTACACCTTC.

The chain has TRBV28 and TRBJ2-2; D gene unclear. The V end lost 5 bases, the J end lost 4 bases, and 5 bases lay between the germline ends. The length of the CDR3 is 12 residues. Germline CDR1 and CDR2: MDHEN and SYDVKM. CDR3 coding DNA: TGTGCCAGCAGTGACCCCACCGGGGAGCTGTTTTTT. This gives the protein CASSDPTGELFF. Based on the CDR3 plus reference TRBV28 and TRBJ2-2, the full variable domain is DVKVTQSSRYLVKRTGEKVFLECVQDMDHENMFWYRQDPGLGLRLIYFSYDVKMKEKGDIPEGYSVSREKKERFSLILESASTNQTSMYLCASSDPTGELFFGEGSRLTVL.

The CDR3 here is CASSRGGPSYEQYF. CDR3 bases: TGTGCCAGCAGCCGCGGGGGGCCTTCCTACGAGCAGTACTTC. The chain employs TRBV11-3 and TRBJ2-7; 8 bases are shared with TRBD2. V lost 5 bases, J lost 1 base, and 4 bases stayed unmatched. The CDR3 spans 14 residues. The germline V gene encodes CDR1 SGHNT and CDR2 YENEEA.

The table lists this clonotype with a few counts. V usage is TRBV3-1 and J usage is TRBJ2-3, with a possible D match to TRBD2 (5 bases). The CDR3 is 16 amino acids. Germline CDR1 reads LGHDT; CDR2 reads YNNKEL (reference sequence). V lost 0 bases, J lost 6 bases, and 16 bases lay in between. Written as DNA, the CDR3 is TGTGCCAGCAGCCAAGAGTATCCGGGGAATATGGATACGCAGTATTTT. It specifies CASSQEYPGNMDTQYF.

This clonotype has only a few counts. The V gene is TRBV7-6, the J gene TRBJ2-5; 7 bases map to TRBD2. CDR3 length: 16 amino acids. V shed 5 bases, J shed 4 bases, and the junction held 13 bases outside the gene matches. The germline V gene has CDR1 SGHVS and CDR2 FNYEAQ. The DNA of the CDR3 is TGTGCCAGCAGCCTCAGCCTAGCGGCCGGGGGAGAGACCCAGTACTTC. Amino acids: CASSLSLAAGGETQYF.

The chain combines TRBV20-1 with TRBJ1-2; 7 nucleotides line up with TRBD1. V shed 6 bases, J shed 8 bases, and the junction held 12 bases outside the gene matches. This CDR3 is 13 amino acids long. Germline V gene sequence: CDR1 DFQATT, CDR2 SNEGSKA (reference sequence). For the CDR3, the DNA is TGCAGTGCGCTGACAGGGACGCGTGTGGGCTACACCTTC. This gives the protein CSALTGTRVGYTF.

This clonotype showed up just a few times. The rearrangement links TRBV7-8 to TRBJ2-1; D is uncertain. Trimming shortened V by 1 base and J by 9 bases, and 16 bases separated the two germline ends. Germline CDR1 reads SGHVS; CDR2 reads FQNEAQ. This CDR3 spans 15 amino acids. DNA for the CDR3: TGTGCCAGCAGCTTAGACCAAGCCGCACTCGGTGAGCAGTTCTTC. The encoded protein is CASSLDQAALGEQFF. Looking up the rest from reference TRBV7-8 and TRBJ2-1 gives the full variable domain: GAGVSQSPRYKVAKRGQDVALRCDPISGHVSLFWYQQALGQGPEFLTYFQNEAQLDKSGLPSDRFFAERPEGSVSTLKIQRTQQEDSAVYLCASSLDQAALGEQFFGPGTRLTVL.

The chain joins TRBV11-1 to TRBJ2-7; 11 nucleotides line up with TRBD2. The CDR3 sequence is 19 residues long. Germline assignment: CDR1 SGHAT and CDR2 FQDESV (reference sequence). Trimming took 5 bases from V and 3 from J; bases not matched to a gene: 18. CDR3 in DNA: TGTGCCAGCAGCGTCGCCCCGGGACTAGCGGACAAACCCCACTACGAGCAGTACTTC. Its protein product is CASSVAPGLADKPHYEQYF.

The chain carries TRBV15 and TRBJ1-4; D remains unclear. This CDR3 is 13 amino acids long. Per germline, CDR1 LNHNV and CDR2 YYDKDF (reference sequence). V was shortened by 3 bases and J by 4 bases, with 6 bases between the two germline ends. The CDR3 protein is CATSRGLNEKLFF. DNA for the CDR3: TGTGCCACCAGCAGGGGCCTTAATGAAAAACTGTTTTTT.

This chain uses TRBV7-9 with TRBJ1-2; D ambiguous. V gave up 4 bases and J gave up 6 bases, with 9 bases separating them. This CDR3 contains 12 residues. Germline V gene data show CDR1 as SEHNR and CDR2 as FQNEAQ (reference sequence). CDR3 amino acids: CASSSEVNGYTF. In DNA, the CDR3 is TGTGCCAGCAGCTCGGAGGTAAATGGCTACACCTTC.

J is TRBJ2-5 and V is TRBV7-2, with D maybe TRBD2 (6 bases). CDR1 and CDR2 from the germline V gene are SGHTA and FQGNSA. Trimming left V 1 base short and J 5 bases short, with 11 bases between. The CDR3 loop spans 14 amino acids. CDR3 in amino acids: CASSLDVGRETQYF. The CDR3 nucleotides are TGTGCCAGCAGCTTAGATGTGGGGAGGGAGACCCAGTACTTC.

This clonotype was seen a few times. The CDR3 sequence: CASSSAGRNTIYF. The CDR3, as DNA: TGTGCCAGCAGCTCGGCAGGACGAAACACCATATATTTT. This chain joins TRBV11-2 and TRBJ1-3; D uncertain. Trimming stripped 4 bases from V and 5 bases from J, with 9 bases between. The CDR3 runs to 13 residues. Germline V gene data show CDR1 as SGHAT and CDR2 as FQNNGV.

This clonotype was seen a handful of times. The chain carries TRBV9 and TRBJ2-1; TRBD1 or TRBD2 may be the D gene (6 bases each). This CDR3 has 14 amino acids. Germline V gene lookup returns CDR1 SGDLS and CDR2 YYNGEE. V shed 0 bases and J shed 8 bases, with 12 bases lying between them. CDR3 in DNA: TGTGCCAGCAGCGTAGCGGGAAGGGGGGATGAGCAGTTCTTC. Translation gives CASSVAGRGDEQFF.

This sequence joins TRBV3-1 and TRBJ2-1, with 14 positions matching TRBD2. Germline lookup yields CDR1 LGHDT and CDR2 YNNKEL (reference sequence). After removal of 3 bases from V and 8 bases from J, the junction contained 6 bases not matched to a gene. This CDR3 has 16 amino acids. The CDR3 nucleotides are TGTGCCAGCAGCCACCCGACTAGCGGGGGGGTCGATGAGCAGTTCTTC. This sequence encodes CASSHPTSGGVDEQFF.

This clonotype has at least ten counts. The CDR3 coding sequence is TGTGCCAGCAGCCAAGAGGGGACTCCTACCTACGAGCAGTACTTC. Encoded protein: CASSQEGTPTYEQYF. This rearrangement joins TRBV7-6 to TRBJ2-7; D is possibly TRBD2 (6 bases). Germline V gene lookup returns CDR1 SGHVS and CDR2 FNYEAQ. The CDR3 has 15 amino acids. The V end was cut by 5 bases, the J end by 2 bases, with 16 bases between.

The chain recombines TRBV7-9 with TRBJ2-2; 8 bases fit TRBD2. Looked up from germline, CDR1 is SEHNR and CDR2 is FQNEAQ (reference sequence). CDR3 length: 15 residues. The J segment lost 6 bases and the V segment lost 5 bases, leaving 8 bases of the junction unmatched. The CDR3 loop reads CASSPPSGFAGELFF. The CDR3 DNA is TGTGCCAGCAGCCCTCCTAGCGGGTTTGCCGGGGAGCTGTTTTTT.